What follows is one T cell receptor beta chain and its context. Its antigen is unidentified. Each bulk PBMC sample had about 350 ng DNA loaded. Using immunoSEQ multiplex PCR, the repertoire was profiled, and TCRdb retains in-frame clones only, with some absent. The table lists approximately 9,800 clones, roughly nine tenths of them singletons, with approximately 4.1% in the top ten. Germline CDR1 MDHEN, CDR2 SYDVKM. V trimming: 10 bases; J trimming: 3 bases; junction bases outside the gene matches: 13. The CDR3 is 15 amino acids. Time point of the sample: week 3, after first cycle of checkpoint inhibitor. Samples come from before therapy and from week 3 after the first blockade cycle. This sample was taken from a study of blood T cell dynamics during melanoma immunotherapy. Study overall: Patients with metastatic melanoma got pembrolizumab or nivolumab-ipilimumab as first-line care.

The study's findings and limits: Unlike progressors, later disease-control patients had W3 repertoires gaining clonality or diversity.

Sequencing used blood, obtained from a patient treated with checkpoint blockade. The V call is TRBV28, the J call TRBJ2-7; 9 bases align to TRBD2. The clonotype comes from a human donor with melanoma. In DNA, the CDR3 is TGTGCCACCAGCAGCCTCCTAGCGGGATTCTACGAGCAGTACTTC. This codes for CATSSLLAGFYEQYF.